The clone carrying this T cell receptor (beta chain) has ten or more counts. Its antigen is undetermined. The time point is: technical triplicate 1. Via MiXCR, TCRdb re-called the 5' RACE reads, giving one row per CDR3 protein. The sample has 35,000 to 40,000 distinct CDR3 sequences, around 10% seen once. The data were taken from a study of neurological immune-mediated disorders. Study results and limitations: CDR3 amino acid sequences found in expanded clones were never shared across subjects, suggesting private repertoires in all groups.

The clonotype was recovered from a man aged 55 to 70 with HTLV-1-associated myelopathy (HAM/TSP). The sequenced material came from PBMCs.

CDR3: CASSLMGTENGYTF. The CDR3 nucleotides are TGCGCCAGCAGCTTGATGGGGACAGAAAACGGCTACACCTTC. The rearrangement links TRBV5-1 to TRBJ1-2; 7 bases align to TRBD1. V lost 1 base to trimming and J lost 8 bases; unmatched junction nucleotides: 8. The CDR3 is 14 amino acids. Germline V gene sequence: CDR1 SGHRS, CDR2 YFSETQ.